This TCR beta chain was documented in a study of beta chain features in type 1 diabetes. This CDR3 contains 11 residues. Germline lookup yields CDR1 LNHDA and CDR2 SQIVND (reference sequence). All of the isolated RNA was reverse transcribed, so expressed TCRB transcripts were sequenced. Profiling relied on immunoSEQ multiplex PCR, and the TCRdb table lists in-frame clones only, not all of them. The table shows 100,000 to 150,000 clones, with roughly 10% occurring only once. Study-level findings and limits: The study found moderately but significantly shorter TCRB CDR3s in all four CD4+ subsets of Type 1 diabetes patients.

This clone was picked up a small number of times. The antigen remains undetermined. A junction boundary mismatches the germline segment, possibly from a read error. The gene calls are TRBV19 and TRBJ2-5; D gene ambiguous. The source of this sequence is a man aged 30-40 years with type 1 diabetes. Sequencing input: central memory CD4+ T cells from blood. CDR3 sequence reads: CASSNQETQYF. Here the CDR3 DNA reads TGTGCCAGTAGTAACCAGGAGACCCAGTACTTC.